This TCR beta chain was captured by sequencing in a study of PD-1 blockade in classical Hodgkin lymphoma. As for the study in general: Patients got intravenous nivolumab 3 mg/kg every 2 weeks. Notes on the study in general: Any patient who commenced nivolumab under 1 year after ASCT was excluded. CD8+ TCR diversity did not rise significantly by C4D1, unlike CD4+.

A note on this clone: The antigen is undetermined.

The repertoire was sequenced with immunoSEQ multiplex PCR; TCRdb's copy has only in-frame clones and lacks some. The sample lists tens of thousands of clones; roughly 85% were seen once. The time point is: cycle 4 day 1 (C4D1), after less than 7 weeks of nivolumab. Patients all relapsed after autologous stem cell transplantation, and there was variation in brentuximab vedotin exposure. Best response was recorded as complete response, partial response or progressive disease. The V gene lost 0 bases and the J gene lost 2 bases, with 9 bases spanning the gap. The CDR3 consists of 15 residues. Germline V gene data show CDR1 as SGHRS and CDR2 as YFSETQ.

The sequence was obtained from a human donor with classical Hodgkin lymphoma. The rearrangement joins TRBV5-1 to TRBJ1-3, with D possibly TRBD1 on 5 matching bases. Sequenced material: peripheral blood mononuclear cells (PBMCs), taken before the fourth cycle of nivolumab. The CDR3 DNA follows: TGCGCCAGCAGCTTGGAGGGGAATGCTGGAAACACCATATATTTT. Its protein product is CASSLEGNAGNTIYF. The variable domain in full, with the rest retrieved from reference TRBV5-1 and TRBJ1-3, is KAGVTQTPRYLIKTRGQQVTLSCSPISGHRSVSWYQQTPGQGLQFLFEYFSETQRNKGNFPGRFSGRQFSNSRSEMNVSTLELGDSALYLCASSLEGNAGNTIYFGEGSWLTVV.